Listed below are T cell receptor beta chains from one sample, sequenced in a study of Graves' ophthalmopathy and Graves' hyperthyroidism. TCRdb reanalysed the multiplex PCR reads using MiXCR and keeps one entry per CDR3 protein. The table shows roughly 480,000 distinct CDR3 sequences, with around an eighth occurring only once. Sequenced material: blood. Source of these receptors: a woman aged 25 to 39 with Graves' ophthalmopathy. The CDR3 runs from the conserved cysteine through the conserved F or W. D genes are given only for firm matches. Clone size is not always given. Where it is, it says once, few, many or a class for expanded clones.

clone size	CDR3 length	V gene	J gene	D gene	CDR3 protein	CDR3 DNA
many	12	TRBV19	TRBJ2-5	TRBD1	CASRTGGSTQYF	TGTGCCAGTAGGACAGGGGGCTCGACCCAGTACTTC
many	15	TRBV12-3/TRBV12-4	TRBJ2-5	TRBD1	CASSFRTGGVETQYF	TGTGCCAGCAGTTTTCGGACAGGGGGCGTCGAGACCCAGTACTTC
.	13	TRBV29-1	TRBJ1-1	.	CSSRGGRDTEAFF	TGCAGCTCCCGGGGGGGGCGAGACACTGAAGCTTTCTTT
many	14	TRBV19	TRBJ1-6	.	CASSILAGSSPLHF	TGTGCCAGTAGTATACTGGCAGGGAGTTCACCCCTCCACTTT
many	10	TRBV7-9	TRBJ1-1	.	CASSFEEAFF	TGTGCCAGCAGCTTCGAAGAAGCTTTCTTT
many	13	TRBV12-3/TRBV12-4	TRBJ2-4	.	CASSHIEINIQYF	TGTGCCAGCAGCCATATAGAAATAAACATTCAGTACTTC
many	13	TRBV19	TRBJ1-1	.	CASGPQGYTEAFF	TGTGCCAGTGGACCGCAGGGGTACACTGAAGCTTTCTTT
many	14	TRBV6-1	TRBJ1-5	.	CATTLGQSDQPQHF	TGTGCCACGACCCTTGGGCAATCCGATCAGCCCCAGCATTTT
many	14	TRBV27	TRBJ2-7	.	CASSFEPRFYEQYF	TGTGCCAGCAGTTTCGAGCCGAGGTTTTACGAGCAGTACTTC
many	12	TRBV6-1	TRBJ1-5	.	CASSEAGQPQHF	TGTGCCAGCAGTGAAGCCGGTCAGCCCCAGCATTTT
many	17	TRBV6-5	TRBJ1-2	TRBD1	CASSYPPPRDRGALYTF	TGTGCCAGCAGTTACCCCCCCCCGAGGGACAGGGGGGCACTCTACACCTTC
many	15	TRBV12-3/TRBV12-4	TRBJ1-3	.	CASSPPGPFGNTIYF	TGTGCCAGCAGTCCCCCGGGACCGTTTGGAAACACCATATATTTT
many	18	TRBV28	TRBJ2-7	.	CASSSPQAESGFSYEQYF	TGTGCCAGCAGTTCCCCCCAAGCGGAAAGCGGGTTCTCCTACGAGCAGTACTTC
.	15	TRBV27	TRBJ2-5	TRBD1	CASSLFRDSEETQYF	TGTGCCAGCAGTTTATTCCGGGACAGCGAGGAGACCCAGTACTTC
few	14	TRBV10-3	TRBJ2-7	.	CAISEASGSYEQYF	TGTGCCATCAGTGAGGCTTCCGGCTCCTACGAGCAGTACTTC
many	15	TRBV19	TRBJ1-5	.	CASSIGGWGNQPQHF	TGTGCCAGTAGTATTGGGGGGTGGGGCAATCAGCCCCAGCATTTT
many	13	TRBV6-2/TRBV6-3	TRBJ2-7	.	CASTKTGAYEQYF	TGTGCCAGCACCAAGACCGGGGCATACGAGCAGTACTTC
few	18	TRBV18	TRBJ2-6	.	CASSPSELTGSGANVLTF	TGTGCCAGCTCACCATCCGAACTAACAGGGTCTGGGGCCAACGTCCTGACTTTC
few	12	TRBV12-3/TRBV12-4	TRBJ1-5	.	CASRFGNQPQHF	TGTGCCAGCAGGTTCGGTAATCAGCCCCAGCATTTT
.	14	TRBV19	TRBJ2-5	.	CASSIDLAQETQYF	TGTGCCAGTAGTATCGATCTAGCGCAAGAGACCCAGTACTTC
few	15	TRBV30	TRBJ2-7	TRBD2	CAWSVDSGILSEQYF	TGTGCCTGGAGTGTTGATAGCGGGATACTTTCCGAGCAGTACTTC
many	14	TRBV27	TRBJ2-7	TRBD1	CASTPTQGGYEQYF	TGTGCCAGCACCCCGACACAGGGGGGATACGAGCAGTACTTC
many	16	TRBV10-3	TRBJ1-2	.	CAISPGTGATLYGYTF	TGTGCCATCAGTCCCGGGACGGGGGCGACCTTATATGGCTACACCTTC
few	14	TRBV11-3	TRBJ2-7	.	CASSLVRGPAEQYF	TGTGCCAGCAGCTTAGTACGGGGGCCCGCCGAGCAGTACTTC
many	14	TRBV2	TRBJ1-1	.	CASSNRPQGSEAFF	TGTGCCAGCAGTAACCGGCCACAGGGTTCTGAAGCTTTCTTT
many	19	TRBV12-3/TRBV12-4	TRBJ1-5	TRBD1	CASSSEGPVRGQGAQPQHF	TGTGCCAGCAGTTCAGAGGGTCCGGTGCGAGGACAGGGGGCCCAGCCCCAGCATTTT
many	14	TRBV5-1	TRBJ1-1	.	CASSFGGLNTEAFF	TGTGCCAGCAGTTTTGGGGGCCTGAACACTGAAGCTTTCTTT
many	17	TRBV15	TRBJ2-7	TRBD1	CATSRDGQGMGIYEQYF	TGTGCCACCAGCAGAGATGGACAGGGGATGGGTATCTACGAGCAGTACTTC
many	16	TRBV11-2	TRBJ1-3	.	CASSLVGGASGNTIYF	TGTGCCAGCAGCTTAGTTGGCGGAGCCTCAGGAAACACCATATATTTT
.	13	TRBV6-1	TRBJ1-2	.	CASSQAGLYGYTF	TGTGCCAGCAGCCAAGCAGGCCTCTATGGCTACACCTTC
many	14	TRBV18	TRBJ2-5	.	CASSPAGAWETQYF	TGTGCCAGCTCACCAGCGGGCGCGTGGGAGACCCAGTACTTC
few	15	TRBV3-1	TRBJ2-5	.	CASSQVRGQQETQYF	TGTGCCAGCAGCCAAGTAAGAGGACAGCAAGAGACCCAGTACTTC
many	17	TRBV10-3	TRBJ2-6	.	CAINRGRPSSGANVLTF	TGTGCCATCAACCGGGGCCGACCCTCCTCTGGGGCCAACGTCCTGACTTTC
many	13	TRBV12-3/TRBV12-4	TRBJ1-6	.	CASSRATGSPLHF	TGTGCCAGCAGTCGGGCGACAGGTTCACCCCTCCACTTT
.	18	TRBV6-2/TRBV6-3	TRBJ2-4	.	CASSYRQGEAVAKNIQYF	TGTGCCAGCAGTTACAGGCAGGGGGAGGCTGTAGCCAAAAACATTCAGTACTTC
.	14	TRBV4-1	TRBJ1-2	TRBD1	CASSPGQGISGYTF	TGTGCCAGCAGCCCGGGACAGGGGATCTCTGGCTACACCTTC
many	15	TRBV7-2	TRBJ2-5	.	CASSLGPNPQETQYF	TGTGCCAGCAGCTTAGGGCCTAATCCCCAAGAGACCCAGTACTTC
many	16	TRBV20-1	TRBJ2-7	TRBD1	CSAWGTGSQGSHEQYF	TGCAGTGCTTGGGGGACAGGATCCCAAGGGAGCCACGAGCAGTACTTC
many	12	TRBV30	TRBJ1-1	.	CAWSVRDFEAFF	TGTGCCTGGAGTGTACGTGATTTTGAAGCTTTCTTT
few	16	TRBV15	TRBJ2-2	TRBD2	CATSPLAGGPIGELFF	TGTGCCACCAGCCCTCTCGCGGGGGGGCCGATCGGGGAGCTGTTTTTT
many	16	TRBV15	TRBJ1-5	TRBD1	CATRILETGVNQPQHF	TGTGCCACCCGAATCCTAGAGACAGGGGTAAATCAGCCCCAGCATTTT